This T cell receptor (beta chain) derives from a study of blood T cells in healthy people across ages (dated by TCRdb to about 2015). Turning to the overall study: In model experiments, template switching captured roughly one uniquely barcoded TCR beta cDNA molecule for every two T cells. To track age-related changes in TCR beta repertoire diversity, the study relied on deep sequencing normalized with unique cDNA molecular identifiers. Donors were grouped into four age groups: young (average 16 years), middle-aged (roughly 37), aged (around 60) and long-lived (about 82). Using the same blood draw, the study looked at two additional independent replicas of 1 million unique cDNA reads for two donors, one aged 18 to 30 and the other aged 80 or older. To avoid experimental bias, donors of different ages were distributed randomly across sequencing lanes. Results and caveats for the whole study, not just this receptor: Because profiling used bulk unsorted PBMCs, naive and antigen-experienced compartments could not be compared conclusively. The CMV infection status of donors was not known, potentially confounding age-related changes in expanded clonotypes. Compared with the aged group, more naive CD4+ T cells, fewer expanded clones and increased TCR diversity were shown by the long-lived group, suggesting age selection. Estimates of total diversity based on one million sequenced T cells were regarded as lower bounds and as underestimates. Observed TCR beta diversity per million T cells fell roughly linearly with age, and a significant reduction was already apparent by age approximately 41. The percentage of naive T cells measured by flow cytometry correlated strongly with observed TCR beta diversity.

The CDR3 sequence holds 18 residues, the cysteine and phenylalanine included. Of the read, only the CDR3 DNA is kept; its 54 bases are in frame from base 1. The germline V gene (reference sequence) provides CDR1 DFQATT and CDR2 SNEGSKA. The V end loses 0 bases and the J end loses 3 bases, and a stretch of 23 bases separates them. The roughly 39 donors, aged about 6 to 95 years, were systemically healthy Caucasian individuals from Russia. Each donor gave ten milliliters of peripheral blood, drawn into EDTA-treated Vacutainer tubes. Ficoll-Paque density-gradient centrifugation was used to isolate PBMCs, with at least 7 million per sample. Trizol reagent was used to extract total RNA from PBMCs, with at least 5.5 micrograms per sample. For every donor, flow cytometry on a PBMC aliquot measured the percentage of naive CD45RAhigh/CD27high T cells. Regarding this clonotype: The specificity of this receptor is unknown. The input lacks base qualities; no much larger clone sits a single base away.

Libraries were constructed by 5' RACE. The sequencer listed for this sample is Illumina HiSeq 2500. The second PCR ran for about 7 to 11 cycles and used a J-beta primer mix along with a sample-barcoded 5' primer. Each TCR beta cDNA molecule received a unique molecular identifier from a template-switch 5' adaptor carrying 12 random nucleotides. Each sample yielded at least 3 million CDR3-containing paired-end reads. First-strand cDNA was synthesized from all RNA with the Mint cDNA synthesis kit, primed by a TRBC-specific oligonucleotide. After uracil-DNA glycosylase treatment, a first 18-cycle PCR used universal primers M1SS and BC2_uni_R on all cDNA. The study's processing was this. For normalization, 1 million high-quality reads, each with a distinct molecular identifier, were randomly selected from each sample. Reads sharing molecular identifiers were discarded rather than binned into consensus sequences. CDR3 identification, clonotype clustering and error correction used MiTCR with a Q25 quality threshold and the strictest error-elimination algorithm. A nonparametric unseen species model using Euler transformation provided a lower-bound estimate of total TCR beta diversity. TCRdb applied fastp at Q25 and MiXCR to the public reads, then kept only in-frame beta chains. Rows merge per CDR3 protein into single entries with the most common DNA and genes. The V and J calls and clone size come from TCRdb's table, not from the authors' own analysis. In all, the sample holds 700,000 or so distinct CDR3 sequences, and 22% of those were seen once. The top ten constitute less than 25% of the sample.

The sequence came from a man between 65 and 85 years old in good health. Here the chain combines TRBV20-1 and TRBJ1-2; matching of 6 bases hints at TRBD1 as the D gene. The sample was blood. The CDR3 sequence is CSARDGFTLSRGDYGYTF. The nucleotides read TGCAGTGCTAGAGATGGGTTTACCCTCTCCAGGGGAGACTATGGCTACACCTTC.